The 9 T cell receptor beta chains below come from one sample, sequenced in a study of T cells in Graves' hyperthyroidism and ophthalmopathy. RNA transcripts were the template for amplifying TCR beta CDR3 regions. The HTBI primer set served for first-round RT-PCR of the TCR CDR3. TCRdb fed the multiplex PCR reads into MiXCR, producing one record per CDR3 protein. The sample contains 650,000 to 750,000 distinct CDR3 sequences, 13% to 15% of which appear only once. The sequencing input was blood. These TCRs come from a young woman with Graves' hyperthyroidism.

This clonotype was observed at least ten times. V gene TRBV11-2 combines with J gene TRBJ2-3, with 9 bases fitting TRBD2. This CDR3 comprises 15 residues. J was trimmed by 4 bases and V by 2 bases; bases with no gene match: 4. Germline CDR1 reads SGHAT; CDR2 reads FQNNGV. The CDR3 DNA sequence: TGTGCCAGCAGCTTAAGAGCGGGAGGCCCAGATACGCAGTATTTT. This encodes CASSLRAGGPDTQYF.

The V and J genes are TRBV30 and TRBJ1-2, with a tentative D call TRBD1 (5 bases). V was pared by 0 bases and J by 3 bases, with 11 bases between. This CDR3 contains 14 residues. The germline V gene has CDR1 GTSNPN and CDR2 SVGIG (reference sequence). The CDR3 DNA is TGTGCCTGGAGTGTCCGACAGCGAGACTATGGCTACACCTTC. Its translation is CAWSVRQRDYGYTF. Looking up the rest from reference TRBV30 and TRBJ1-2 gives the full variable domain: SQTIHQWPATLVQPVGSPLSLECTVEGTSNPNLYWYRQAAGRGLQLLFYSVGIGQISSEVPQNLSASRPQDRQFILSSKKLLLSDSGFYLCAWSVRQRDYGYTFGSGTRLTVV.

This clonotype was picked up many times. The chain links TRBV15 to TRBJ1-5; unclear D gene. Trimming shortened V by 0 bases and J by 6 bases, and 6 bases separated the two germline ends. The germline V gene encodes CDR1 LNHNV and CDR2 YYDKDF (reference sequence). The CDR3 sequence is 13 residues long. The DNA for the CDR3 is TGTGCCACCAGCAGAGATGGGGTTCAGCCCCAGCATTTT. It translates to CATSRDGVQPQHF.

This clonotype was detected ten times or more. The chain couples TRBV28 to TRBJ2-4, with 12 bases aligning to TRBD2. CDR1 and CDR2 (germline): MDHEN, SYDVKM. The CDR3 sequence is 19 residues long. With 6 bases clipped from V and 1 base from J, the junction kept 13 bases outside the gene matches. CDR3 coding DNA: TGTGCCAGCAGATCGCAGTGGCTAGCGGGAGGGATGGCCAAAAACATTCAGTACTTC. Residues: CASRSQWLAGGMAKNIQYF. Drawing the rest from reference TRBV28 and TRBJ2-4, the complete variable domain is DVKVTQSSRYLVKRTGEKVFLECVQDMDHENMFWYRQDPGLGLRLIYFSYDVKMKEKGDIPEGYSVSREKKERFSLILESASTNQTSMYLCASRSQWLAGGMAKNIQYFGAGTRLSVL.

J is TRBJ2-1 and V is TRBV2; D is undetermined. The CDR3 extends over 8 amino acids. Trimming left V 10 bases short and J 14 bases short, with 9 bases between. The germline CDR1 and CDR2 sequences are SNHLY and FYNNEI. In DNA, the CDR3 is TGTGCCAACAGACTCGAGTTCTTC. Translation: CANRLEFF.

This clonotype was observed many times. The V call is TRBV5-4, the J call TRBJ1-1; maybe TRBD1 (5 bases). Trimming pared 0 bases from V and 4 bases from J, leaving 13 bases between. The CDR3 extends over 15 amino acids. Germline V CDR1 and CDR2: SGHNT, YYREEE (reference sequence). The chain's CDR3 is CASSLEAGLSTEAFF. CDR3 coding DNA: TGTGCCAGCAGCTTGGAGGCAGGGCTATCCACTGAAGCTTTCTTT.

This clonotype came up a few times. The chain uses TRBV4-1 and TRBJ2-7, with 9 bases lining up with TRBD1. The V segment lost 2 bases and the J segment 5 bases; nucleotides outside the gene matches: 1. The germline V gene has CDR1 MGHRA and CDR2 YSYEKL. The CDR3 extends over 13 amino acids. The CDR3 reads CASSQRDRDEQYF. The CDR3 nucleotides read TGCGCCAGCAGCCAAAGGGACAGGGACGAGCAGTACTTC.

This clonotype was seen a few times. V usage is TRBV6-1 and J usage is TRBJ1-1; 7 bases map to TRBD1. V shed 6 bases, J shed 6 bases, and the junction held 10 bases outside the gene matches. Germline V gene sequence: CDR1 MNHNS, CDR2 SASEGT. CDR3 length equals 14 residues. Here the CDR3 reads CASSPGQAIPEAFF. The CDR3 nucleotides are TGTGCCAGCAGCCCTGGACAGGCTATACCTGAAGCTTTCTTT.

This chain uses TRBV19 with TRBJ2-3, with D maybe TRBD1 (6 bases). Germline values: CDR1 LNHDA, CDR2 SQIVND (reference sequence). There are 16 residues in the CDR3. V lost 5 bases and J lost 0, with 15 bases in between. The CDR3 sequence: CASSPRKGVSTDTQYF. The DNA of the CDR3 is TGTGCCAGTAGTCCCCGGAAGGGGGTCAGCACAGATACGCAGTATTTT.